This T cell receptor beta chain was obtained from a study of cytomegalovirus exposure and HLA in healthy donors. Study-level information: A preliminary data release comprised 91 million or so unique TCRs obtained from HLA-typed donors. Study-wide results and limits: HLA restriction was apparent for most CMV-associated TCR beta chains in a later analysis. For most subjects, TCR beta sequences were reported to predict HLA-A and HLA-B alleles with accuracy.

The V gene end was trimmed by 0 bases and the J gene end by 8 bases; junction bases not matched to a gene: 13. CDR3 length equals 18 residues. Germline values: CDR1 KGHSH, CDR2 LQKENI. The PCR was carried out with 60 Vbeta primers and 13 Jbeta primers. Authors' methods: Later, an analysis found around 80 million unique TCR beta chains, and about 10 million of these were shared. Produced via immunoSEQ multiplex PCR; TCRdb's table is partial and in-frame only. D and trimming were read from the DNA, whereas the V and J calls and clone size are those reported in that table. This sample has around 130,000 clones, with over 75% found just once. This clone has a handful of counts. The antigen is unknown.

Material for sequencing was PBMCs. This clonotype originated in a man in his fifties in good health and CMV-seronegative. The J gene is TRBJ2-6, the V gene TRBV18; 7 bases agree with TRBD1. The CDR3 nucleotides are TGTGCCAGCTCACCACCAAGCTTACAGGGGATTTTGACCAACGTCCTGACTTTC. It specifies CASSPPSLQGILTNVLTF.